This T cell receptor (beta chain) appears in the sequencing data of a study of T cell changes during pregnancy in multiple sclerosis. CDR1 and CDR2 from the germline V gene are MDHEN and SYDVKM. CDR3 length: 17 residues. V gave up 1 base and J gave up 0 bases, with 15 bases separating them. This clone came up once. Sequencing was performed with immunoSEQ multiplex PCR; in TCRdb, only in-frame clones are kept and a portion is missing. The profile shows 30,000 to 40,000 clones, 89% of them singletons. The clonotype was recovered from a female donor with multiple sclerosis, enrolled in a pregnancy study. The sample in question was CD8+ T cells from peripheral blood mononuclear cells, obtained in the second trimester of pregnancy. V and J are TRBV28 and TRBJ1-1; D is unresolved. CDR3 sequence: CASSLYSGVGMNTEAFF. The CDR3 region has the DNA TGTGCCAGCAGTTTATATAGCGGGGTTGGGATGAACACTGAAGCTTTCTTT.